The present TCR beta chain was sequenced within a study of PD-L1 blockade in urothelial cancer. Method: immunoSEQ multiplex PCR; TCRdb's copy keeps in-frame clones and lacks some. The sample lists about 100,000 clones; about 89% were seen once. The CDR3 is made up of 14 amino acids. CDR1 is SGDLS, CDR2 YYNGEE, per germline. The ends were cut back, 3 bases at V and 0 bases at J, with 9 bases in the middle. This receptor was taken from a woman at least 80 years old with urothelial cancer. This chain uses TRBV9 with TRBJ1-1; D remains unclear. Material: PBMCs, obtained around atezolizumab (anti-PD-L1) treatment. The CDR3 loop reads CASSARSMNTEAFF. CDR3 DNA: TGTGCCAGCAGCGCGCGGAGCATGAACACTGAAGCTTTCTTT.